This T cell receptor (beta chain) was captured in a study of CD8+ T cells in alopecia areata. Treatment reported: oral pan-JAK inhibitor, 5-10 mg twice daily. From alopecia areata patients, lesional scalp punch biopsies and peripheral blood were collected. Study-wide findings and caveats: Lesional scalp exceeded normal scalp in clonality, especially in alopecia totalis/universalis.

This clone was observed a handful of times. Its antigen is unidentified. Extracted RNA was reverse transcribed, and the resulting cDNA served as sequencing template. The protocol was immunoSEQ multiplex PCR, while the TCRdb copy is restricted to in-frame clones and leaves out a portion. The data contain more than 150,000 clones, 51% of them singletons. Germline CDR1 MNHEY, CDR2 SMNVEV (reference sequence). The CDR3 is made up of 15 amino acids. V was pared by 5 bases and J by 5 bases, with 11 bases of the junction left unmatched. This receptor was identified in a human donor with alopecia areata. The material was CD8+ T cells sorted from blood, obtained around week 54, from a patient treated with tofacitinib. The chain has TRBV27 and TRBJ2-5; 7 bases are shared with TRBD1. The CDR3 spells CASSISPRGSETQYF. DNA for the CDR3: TGTGCCAGCAGTATCAGCCCCAGGGGGTCGGAGACCCAGTACTTC.